The 24 T cell receptor beta chains below come from one sample, sequenced in a study of shared clonotypes between healthy human individuals. Assay used: immunoSEQ multiplex PCR; TCRdb lists only in-frame clones, some missing. The sample consists of hundreds of thousands of clones, 74% of them appearing once. Sample: memory CD4+ T cells sorted from blood. The subset is: CD45RA-negative fraction. These TCRs come from a woman under 40 in good health.

A word on this clone: The same CDR3 also results from other DNA sequences found in this sample. CDR3 nucleotide sequence: TGCGCCAGCAGCTTGGGGGACAGGGATTCTGGGACCCAGTACTTC. As protein: CASSLGDRDSGTQYF. This chain connects TRBV5-1 to TRBJ2-5, with TRBD1 identical over 9 bases. The CDR3 spans 15 residues. The V segment lost 0 bases and the J segment 7 bases; nucleotides outside the gene matches: 7. Germline V CDR1 and CDR2: SGHRS, YFSETQ.

V gene TRBV7-2 combines with J gene TRBJ2-7, with TRBD2 matching over 8 bases. The CDR3 loop spans 15 amino acids. Per germline, CDR1 SGHTA and CDR2 FQGNSA. The V and J ends lost 5 bases and 6 bases, in that order; junction bases with no gene match: 12. The CDR3 coding sequence is TGTGCCAGCAGCCGGACGGGACTAGTGAAGGGCGAGCAGTACTTC. It yields the protein CASSRTGLVKGEQYF.

The rearrangement links TRBV7-8 to TRBJ1-6, with D possibly TRBD1 on 6 matching bases. The CDR3 extends over 15 amino acids. Germline-derived CDR1 and CDR2 are SGHVS and FQNEAQ. Trimming pared 2 bases from V and 8 bases from J, leaving 13 bases between. This CDR3 is CASSLQGPRDSPLHF. DNA of the CDR3: TGTGCCAGCAGCTTACAGGGGCCTCGGGATTCACCCCTCCACTTT.

This chain connects TRBV4-1 to TRBJ2-3; 9 bases fit TRBD2. The CDR3 loop spans 15 amino acids. The germline V gene has CDR1 MGHRA and CDR2 YSYEKL. V dropped 4 bases and J dropped 4; count of bases not matched to a gene: 6. The CDR3 DNA is TGCGCCAGCAGCCTTCTAGCGGGAAGTTCAGATACGCAGTATTTT. Protein: CASSLLAGSSDTQYF.

This rearrangement joins TRBV9 to TRBJ2-1; possible D gene TRBD2, 6 bases. V lost 0 bases and J 9 bases, leaving 19 bases between the germline ends. The germline V gene encodes CDR1 SGDLS and CDR2 YYNGEE. CDR3 length equals 16 residues. CDR3 sequence: CASSVGWGDSMGEQFF. The CDR3 DNA reads TGTGCCAGCAGCGTAGGGTGGGGGGATTCAATGGGTGAGCAGTTCTTC.

The chain has TRBV28 and TRBJ2-2; 9 nucleotides line up with TRBD1. The CDR3 loop spans 14 amino acids. Germline values: CDR1 MDHEN, CDR2 SYDVKM. V was clipped by 6 bases and J by 6 bases; unmatched bases: 5. The chain's CDR3 is CASSLTGGAGELFF. The CDR3 nucleotides are TGTGCCAGCAGCCTGACAGGGGGGGCCGGGGAGCTGTTTTTT.

J is TRBJ2-7 and V is TRBV4-1; D is perhaps TRBD2 (5 bases). V lost 0 bases and J 0 bases, leaving 12 bases between the germline ends. CDR1 is MGHRA, CDR2 YSYEKL, per germline. The CDR3 is 16 amino acids. The CDR3 coding sequence is TGCGCCAGCAGCCAAGAGCCGGACTGGTCCTCCTACGAGCAGTACTTC. Protein product: CASSQEPDWSSYEQYF.

The genes are TRBV5-1 and TRBJ2-7; 10 nucleotides align to TRBD2. This CDR3 region has 15 residues. CDR1 and CDR2 (germline): SGHRS, YFSETQ. V was clipped by 4 bases and J by 3 bases; unmatched bases: 7. The CDR3 DNA follows: TGCGCCAGCAGCCCTCTAGCGGGAGAGATCTACGAGCAGTACTTC. Amino acid sequence: CASSPLAGEIYEQYF. Full variable domain (rest looked up from reference TRBV5-1 and TRBJ2-7): KAGVTQTPRYLIKTRGQQVTLSCSPISGHRSVSWYQQTPGQGLQFLFEYFSETQRNKGNFPGRFSGRQFSNSRSEMNVSTLELGDSALYLCASSPLAGEIYEQYFGPGTRLTVT.

The rearrangement links TRBV30 to TRBJ1-4, with 7 bases identical to TRBD1. The length of the CDR3 is 15 residues. Trimming cost V 0 bases and J 5 bases; bases outside gene matches: 6. The germline gives CDR1 GTSNPN, CDR2 SVGIG (reference sequence). The CDR3 region has the DNA TGTGCCTGGAGTGTACTAGGCAGGGGGAATGAAAAACTGTTTTTT. This codes for CAWSVLGRGNEKLFF.

CDR3 sequence: CASSSSGLQETQYF. DNA of the CDR3: TGTGCCAGCAGCTCCTCGGGCCTCCAAGAGACCCAGTACTTC. The chain uses TRBV5-4 and TRBJ2-5; unclear D gene. Germline V lookup: CDR1 SGHNT, CDR2 YYREEE (reference sequence). V gave up 3 bases and J gave up 1 base, with 10 bases separating them. The CDR3 contains 14 residues.

The rearrangement joins TRBV2 to TRBJ2-7; D not resolved. This CDR3 region has 13 residues. The germline V and J ends were trimmed by 6 bases and 2 bases, with 11 bases remaining between them. CDR1 is SNHLY and CDR2 is FYNNEI in the germline V gene. CDR3 nucleotide sequence: TGTGCCAGCAGGGCATGGCAGACCTACGAGCAGTACTTC. Amino acids: CASRAWQTYEQYF.

In the case of this clone: The same CDR3 also results from other DNA sequences found in this sample. The chain is built from TRBV28 and TRBJ1-3, with 7 positions matching TRBD1. The CDR3 loop spans 16 amino acids. V trimming: 5 bases; J trimming: 1 base; junction bases outside the gene matches: 8. The germline CDR1 and CDR2 sequences are MDHEN and SYDVKM. The CDR3 DNA reads TGTGCCAGCAGTCTGGGACAGCCTGGGTCTGGAAACACCATATATTTT. Its translation: CASSLGQPGSGNTIYF.

The gene calls are TRBV2 and TRBJ1-4, with D perhaps TRBD1 (6 bases). Trimming cost V 6 bases and J 8 bases, with 19 bases left between them. CDR1 is SNHLY, CDR2 FYNNEI, per germline. The CDR3 spans 15 residues. The CDR3 nucleotides are TGTGCCAGCAGATCTTACAGGGCAAAAGAGGAAAAACTGTTTTTT. Translating gives CASRSYRAKEEKLFF.

This chain's CDR3 is CASSWPTSGNEQFF. CDR3 coding DNA: TGTGCCAGCAGCTGGCCGACTAGTGGCAATGAGCAGTTCTTC. This chain links TRBV5-4 with TRBJ2-1; maybe TRBD2 (6 bases). Trimming cost V 3 bases and J 6 bases, with 13 bases left between them. The CDR3 length is 14 residues. Germline loops: CDR1 SGHNT, CDR2 YYREEE (reference sequence).

This clone has only a few counts. This chain connects TRBV2 to TRBJ2-2; the match to TRBD1 covers 7 bases. Unmatched junction bases numbered 7, after V lost 8 bases and J lost 4 bases. The CDR3 is 14 residues long. Germline V gives CDR1 SNHLY, CDR2 FYNNEI. DNA for the CDR3: TGTGCCAGCGTACCAACAGGGGTCACCGGGGAGCTGTTTTTT. Translating it yields CASVPTGVTGELFF.

The chain combines TRBV2 with TRBJ2-7; no firm D call. This CDR3 comprises 13 residues. Germline V lookup: CDR1 SNHLY, CDR2 FYNNEI. V lost 3 bases, J lost 4 bases, and 10 bases lay in between. The chain's CDR3 is CASSDQNRYEQYF. CDR3 sequence (DNA): TGTGCCAGCAGTGACCAGAACAGATACGAGCAGTACTTC.

The chain couples TRBV25-1 to TRBJ1-1; D possibly corresponds to TRBD1 (5 bases). This CDR3 has 15 residues. The V end lost 5 bases, the J end lost 6 bases, and 19 bases lay between the germline ends. Germline V lookup: CDR1 MGHDK, CDR2 SYGVNS. The CDR3 region is CASSSSFQGGAEAFF. The CDR3 nucleotides are TGTGCCAGCAGTTCAAGCTTCCAGGGCGGCGCTGAAGCTTTCTTT.

Note on this clone: Other DNA variants within this sample encode the same CDR3. V usage is TRBV9 and J usage is TRBJ1-4; D may be TRBD1 (5 bases). Germline assignment: CDR1 SGDLS and CDR2 YYNGEE. CDR3 length: 15 amino acids. Trimming took off 0 bases at V and 7 bases at J, with 13 bases between the two ends. CDR3 residues: CASSVVGGVGEKLFF. CDR3 bases: TGTGCCAGCAGCGTAGTGGGGGGTGTTGGTGAAAAACTGTTTTTT.

This CDR3 reads CASNGQGASTGELFF. The CDR3 region has the DNA TGTGCCAGCAACGGACAGGGGGCGTCCACCGGGGAGCTGTTTTTT. The gene calls are TRBV9 and TRBJ2-2, with 11 bases matching TRBD1. Germline V gene lookup returns CDR1 SGDLS and CDR2 YYNGEE. This CDR3 has 15 amino acids. The ends lost 6 bases at V and 4 bases at J; junction bases unmatched: 5.

The rearrangement uses TRBV6-6 and TRBJ2-7, with 12 positions matching TRBD2. Germline lookup yields CDR1 MNHNY and CDR2 SVGAGI (reference sequence). The CDR3 runs 14 residues. Trimming at V came to 6 bases and at J to 2 bases, leaving 2 bases not matched to a gene. The CDR3 DNA sequence: TGTGCCAGCAGCAGACTAGCGGGGGCCTACGAGCAGTACTTC. Translated: CASSRLAGAYEQYF.

The chain couples TRBV30 to TRBJ2-1, with D unresolved. With 5 bases removed from V and 7 bases from J, the gap between germline ends came to 9 bases. Germline V gives CDR1 GTSNPN, CDR2 SVGIG (reference sequence). The CDR3 contains 11 residues. CDR3 residues: CAWSVENEQFF. CDR3 nucleotides: TGTGCCTGGTCGGTGGAAAATGAGCAGTTCTTC.

This chain links TRBV6-4 with TRBJ1-1; D is unclear. CDR1 and CDR2 from the germline V gene are MRHNA and SNTAGT. CDR3 length: 14 residues. Trimming took off 3 bases at V and 0 bases at J, with 8 bases between the two ends. CDR3 sequence: CASSDHSMNTEAFF. Written as DNA, the CDR3 is TGTGCCAGCAGTGATCACAGCATGAACACTGAAGCTTTCTTT.

This rearrangement joins TRBV29-1 to TRBJ2-7; TRBD2 aligns across 7 bases. Unmatched junction bases numbered 8, after V lost 6 bases and J lost 0 bases. The CDR3 runs to 14 residues. Germline CDR1 SQVTM, CDR2 ANQGSEA. The CDR3 spells CSVESGTRSYEQYF. The CDR3 nucleotides read TGCAGCGTCGAGAGCGGGACTCGCTCCTACGAGCAGTACTTC.

The genes are TRBV28 and TRBJ2-1; 7 bases are shared with TRBD2. The trim removed 5 bases at V and 0 bases at J, leaving 10 bases unmatched. There are 17 residues in the CDR3. Germline CDR1 reads MDHEN; CDR2 reads SYDVKM. CDR3 sequence: CASSTRLADSSYNEQFF. The DNA for the CDR3 is TGTGCCAGCAGTACTAGACTAGCCGATAGCTCCTACAATGAGCAGTTCTTC. Combining the CDR3 with reference TRBV28 and TRBJ2-1 gives the whole variable domain DVKVTQSSRYLVKRTGEKVFLECVQDMDHENMFWYRQDPGLGLRLIYFSYDVKMKEKGDIPEGYSVSREKKERFSLILESASTNQTSMYLCASSTRLADSSYNEQFFGPGTRLTVL.